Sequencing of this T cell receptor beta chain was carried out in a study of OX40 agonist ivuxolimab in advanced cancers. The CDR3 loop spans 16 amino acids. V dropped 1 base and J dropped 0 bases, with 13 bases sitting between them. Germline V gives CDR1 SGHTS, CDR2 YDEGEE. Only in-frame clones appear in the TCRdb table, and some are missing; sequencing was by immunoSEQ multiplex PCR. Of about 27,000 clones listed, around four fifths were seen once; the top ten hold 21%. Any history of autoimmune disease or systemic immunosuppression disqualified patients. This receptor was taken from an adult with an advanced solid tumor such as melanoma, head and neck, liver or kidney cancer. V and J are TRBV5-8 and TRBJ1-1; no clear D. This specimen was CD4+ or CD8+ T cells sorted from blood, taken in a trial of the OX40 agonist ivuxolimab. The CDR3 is CASSLLQLGVNTEAFF. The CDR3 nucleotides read TGTGCCAGCAGCTTGTTGCAGCTAGGTGTGAACACTGAAGCTTTCTTT. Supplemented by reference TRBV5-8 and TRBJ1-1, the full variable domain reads EAGVTQSPTHLIKTRGQQATLRCSPISGHTSVYWYQQALGLGLQFLLWYDEGEERNRGNFPPRFSGRQFPNYSSELNVNALELEDSALYLCASSLLQLGVNTEAFFGQGTRLTVV.